What follows is one T cell receptor beta chain and its context. Its antigen remains unidentified. Base-call qualities are not available, and no considerably larger clone is one nucleotide away. Each collaborating institution followed its own protocols to collect whole blood in K2EDTA tubes. Collaborator samples were shipped for TCRbeta analysis as frozen whole blood, isolated PBMCs, or DNA extracted from either sample type. This record comes from a study of blood T cell repertoires in COVID-19 (dated by TCRdb to 2020 to 2021). Concerning the study at large: The collaborator samples originated in the United States, Italy and Spain and spanned the acute and convalescent phases of COVID-19. Sample metadata almost always included a de-identified subject ID, COVID-19 status, age in years and sex. Where available, HLA class I and class II types were obtained from metadata supplied by the sample provider rather than from assay-based typing. The repertoires were made available in a free public database intended to serve as a resource for research on the immune response to SARS-CoV-2. The dataset comprised deeply sampled blood TCRbeta repertoires from subjects exposed to, actively infected with, or recovered from COVID-19. The prospective study material was composed of cDNA or gDNA derived from T cells, B-cell-depleted T cells, or PBMCs. The samples were drawn from two sources: the first 160 participants of the ongoing ImmuneRACE study, and 1,254 subjects contributed by 6 global collaborators.

The immunoSEQ Assay, a bias-controlled multiplex PCR, was used to amplify TCRbeta CDR3 regions from genomic DNA. The paper's processing steps were these. The number of nucleated cells in each sample was estimated from the amplification of reference gene primers within the assay. Sequence reads were collapsed and filtered to measure the absolute abundance of every unique TCRbeta CDR3 rearrangement. For each sample, productive Simpson clonality was calculated by taking the square root of Simpson's diversity index across productive rearrangements. TCRdb's version of the immuneACCESS table is confined to in-frame rearrangements and falls short of the full clone set. An unresolved V gene accounts for under half of the shortfall where checked; the remainder is of unknown origin. V, J and clone size derive from that table, while D and trimming were established from the DNA sequence. The sample contains about 220,000 clones, roughly 84% of them found a single time. Together, the top ten hold more than 9% of the sample.

Beyond this particular receptor, the publication reports: The quantity of clinical and demographic metadata differed by source and by participant and was supplied without curation.

Sequencing input: peripheral blood. The source of this sequence is a man aged 45-65 years with active or convalescent COVID-19.

The DNA sequence follows: TGCGCCAGCAGCCATGATAGACACCCATCGGGACAGGGACACAATGAGCAGTTCTTC. Its product reads: CASSHDRHPSGQGHNEQFF. The rearranged segments are TRBV4-3 and TRBJ2-1, with TRBD1 matching 9 junction bases. CDR1 and CDR2 (LGHNA, YSLEER) derive from the germline V gene. V ends up 3 bases short and J 5 bases short, with an unmatched junction base count of 17. The cysteine opens and the phenylalanine closes a CDR3 of 19 amino acids. The retained sequence is limited to the CDR3, 57 bases, with the frame set at the first base.